Below, 31 T cell receptor beta chains from the same sample are listed, as sequenced in a study of T cells after yellow fever vaccination (dated by TCRdb to the late 2010s). The library was generated by 5' RACE. This sample was sequenced with an Illumina HiSeq 2500. TCRdb reprocessed the public reads (quality trimming at Q25 with fastp, clone calling with MiXCR) and kept in-frame beta chains. Each entry merges the rows of one CDR3 protein and shows their most common DNA and genes. A total of over 120,000 distinct CDR3 sequences appear in this sample, approximately 6.6% of them only once. Together, the top ten hold under 0.8% of the sample. Explained via the paper, the treatment or condition label denotes: live attenuated yellow fever vaccine strain. The material sequenced was CD4+ T cells sorted from PBMCs, taken 10 days after the yellow fever booster vaccination. The receptors here all came from a man aged 25 to 45 who received the YFV17D yellow fever vaccine.

This clonotype was detected ten times or more. This chain connects TRBV18 to TRBJ1-2; D ambiguous. The V end lost 4 bases, the J end lost 2 bases, and 8 bases lay between the germline ends. The germline gives CDR1 KGHSH, CDR2 LQKENI. CDR3 length: 13 residues. The CDR3 spells CASSQGRNYGYTF. DNA for the CDR3: TGTGCCAGCTCACAAGGACGGAACTATGGCTACACCTTC.

Points on this clonotype: Since a much larger clone is just one base distant, this may be a read error. The V and J genes are TRBV29-1 and TRBJ2-3, with 7 bases identical to TRBD2. Germline assignment: CDR1 SQVTM and CDR2 ANQGSEA. This CDR3 is 16 amino acids long. The V and J ends lost 4 bases and 0 bases, in that order; junction bases with no gene match: 10. Here the CDR3 DNA reads TGCAGCGTTGCCTTAAGCCTAGCGGAAAGCACAGATACGCAGTATTTT. This sequence encodes CSVALSLAESTDTQYF.

This clonotype was counted ten times or more. The rearrangement uses TRBV6-1 and TRBJ1-1; D is possibly TRBD1 (6 bases). CDR3 length equals 13 residues. Trimming removed 3 bases at V and 7 bases at J, with 12 bases between. Germline loops: CDR1 MNHNS, CDR2 SASEGT. CDR3 protein: CASSETQGFEAFF. DNA for the CDR3: TGTGCCAGCAGTGAGACACAGGGCTTTGAAGCTTTCTTT.

This clonotype was found many times. CDR3 in amino acids: CATAEGGTDTQYF. CDR3 nucleotide sequence: TGTGCCACCGCAGAGGGGGGCACAGATACGCAGTATTTT. The chain links TRBV7-2 to TRBJ2-3, with D tentatively TRBD1 (6 bases). The CDR3 contains 13 residues. The V end was cut by 10 bases, the J end by 1 base, with 12 bases between. Germline lookup yields CDR1 SGHTA and CDR2 FQGNSA. Using reference TRBV7-2 and TRBJ2-3 for the parts outside the CDR3, the full variable domain is GAGVSQSPSNKVTEKGKDVELRCDPISGHTALYWYRQSLGQGLEFLIYFQGNSAPDKSGLPSDRFSAERTGGSVSTLTIQRTQQEDSAVYLCATAEGGTDTQYFGPGTRLTVL.

Ten or more counts support this clonotype. The rearrangement joins TRBV12-5 to TRBJ2-1; D gene uncertain. Germline CDR1 is LGHNT and CDR2 is FRNRAP. V gave up 2 bases and J gave up 9 bases, with 8 bases separating them. The CDR3 has 12 amino acids. Here the CDR3 reads CASGLTRGEQFF. In DNA form, the CDR3 reads TGTGCTAGTGGTTTGACCCGTGGTGAGCAGTTCTTC. Based on the CDR3 plus reference TRBV12-5 and TRBJ2-1, the full variable domain is DARVTQTPRHKVTEMGQEVTMRCQPILGHNTVFWYRQTMMQGLELLAYFRNRAPLDDSGMPKDRFSAEMPDATLATLKIQPSEPRDSAVYFCASGLTRGEQFFGPGTRLTVL.

This clonotype was found many times. This chain uses TRBV9 with TRBJ2-1; TRBD2 matches 8 bases. Trimming removed 0 bases from V and 15 bases from J; junction bases left unmatched: 14. Germline V gene data show CDR1 as SGDLS and CDR2 as YYNGEE. This CDR3 region has 15 residues. The CDR3 DNA reads TGTGCCAGCAGCGTAGGGGCGGGGGGCCTCGCAGGCAGGTTCTTC. It translates to CASSVGAGGLAGRFF.

This clonotype has a handful of counts. One end of the junction varies from germline; a read error may be responsible. This chain connects TRBV19 to TRBJ1-6; TRBD1 might be the D (5 bases). The CDR3 sequence is 13 residues long. CDR1 is LNHDA, CDR2 SQIVND, per germline (reference sequence). The CDR3 DNA follows: TGTGCCGGATGTATTGGAAGGGACTCACCCCTTCACTTT. Translating it yields CAGCIGRDSPLHF.

Many counts were recorded for this clonotype. The V gene is TRBV6-5, the J gene TRBJ1-2; D is uncertain. Germline CDR1 is MNHEY and CDR2 is SVGAGI. This CDR3 has 13 residues. V was trimmed by 6 bases and J by 5 bases, leaving 13 bases between them. CDR3 bases: TGTGCCAGCAGCCCGGGAAATGGGTATGGCTACACCTTC. This gives the protein CASSPGNGYGYTF.

This clonotype was seen repeatedly, ten times or more. J is TRBJ1-2 and V is TRBV6-5, with unresolved D. Germline lookup yields CDR1 MNHEY and CDR2 SVGAGI. Trimming shortened V by 4 bases and J by 5 bases, and 14 bases separated the two germline ends. The length of the CDR3 is 14 residues. The CDR3 region has the DNA TGTGCCAGCAGTTCATTCCGCGGTTCTTATGGCTACACCTTC. Protein sequence: CASSSFRGSYGYTF.

This clonotype occurred many times. The CDR3 is CASRAGVRMNTEAFF. In nucleotides, the CDR3 is TGCGCCAGCAGGGCAGGGGTTCGAATGAACACTGAAGCTTTCTTT. The V and J genes are TRBV5-1 and TRBJ1-1, with a tentative D call TRBD1 (6 bases). Germline V gene data show CDR1 as SGHRS and CDR2 as YFSETQ. The CDR3 extends over 15 amino acids. Trimming took off 5 bases at V and 0 bases at J, with 14 bases between the two ends.

As for this clonotype: Mismatch with germline at one junction end may stem from a read error. This chain joins TRBV20-1 and TRBJ2-1, with 14 nucleotides matching TRBD2. Looked up from germline, CDR1 is DFQATT and CDR2 is SNEGSKA (reference sequence). The CDR3 sequence is 16 residues long. The CDR3 loop reads CCARDIGTSGRGEQFF. CDR3 DNA sequence: TGCTGTGCTAGAGATATAGGGACTAGCGGGAGAGGGGAGCAGTTCTTC.

This clonotype was seen many times. The CDR3 DNA sequence: TGTGCCAGCAGTGTAGGATATGAGCAGTTCTTC. Its translation: CASSVGYEQFF. This chain links TRBV27 with TRBJ2-1; D not certain. Germline V CDR1 and CDR2: MNHEY, SMNVEV (reference sequence). Between the trimmed V and J ends, which lost 5 bases and 8 bases, there was a span of 7 bases. There are 11 residues in the CDR3.

V gene TRBV11-2 combines with J gene TRBJ2-1; 12 nucleotides match TRBD2. The V gene end was trimmed by 6 bases and the J gene end by 4 bases; junction bases not matched to a gene: 19. The CDR3 is 20 amino acids. Germline lookup yields CDR1 SGHAT and CDR2 FQNNGV. CDR3: CASSSPGTSGPMIRYNEQFF. In nucleotides, the CDR3 is TGTGCCAGCAGTTCCCCCGGGACTAGCGGGCCCATGATCCGATACAATGAGCAGTTCTTC.

The chain recombines TRBV20-1 with TRBJ1-5, with D perhaps matching TRBD1 (6 bases). Trimming left V 0 bases short and J 5 bases short, with 8 bases between. CDR3 length: 13 amino acids. Germline assignment: CDR1 DFQATT and CDR2 SNEGSKA (reference sequence). The CDR3 spells CSAREDSYQPQHF. The CDR3 bases are TGCAGTGCTAGAGAGGACAGCTATCAGCCCCAGCATTTT.

This clonotype was counted a few times. J is TRBJ2-1 and V is TRBV5-4, with D possibly matching TRBD1 (5 bases). This CDR3 has 15 amino acids. V shed 0 bases and J shed 9 bases, with 16 bases lying between them. The germline V gene has CDR1 SGHNT and CDR2 YYREEE (reference sequence). CDR3 region: CASSLGPFGQGEQFF. The DNA of the CDR3 is TGTGCCAGCAGCTTGGGGCCCTTCGGACAAGGTGAGCAGTTCTTC.

For this clonotype: Being one base from a much bigger clone, this may be a read error. This chain connects TRBV7-2 to TRBJ2-1; D call uncertain. The V and J ends lost 8 bases and 2 bases respectively, with 10 bases between them. The germline CDR1 and CDR2 sequences are SGHTA and FQGNSA. The CDR3 consists of 13 residues. In DNA form, the CDR3 reads TGTGCCAGCGGGTACAGCGCCTACAATGAGCAGTTCTTC. Protein: CASGYSAYNEQFF.

The sample holds many counts of this clonotype. J is TRBJ2-7 and V is TRBV20-1; 7 bases are shared with TRBD2. This CDR3 spans 11 amino acids. Germline CDR1 reads DFQATT; CDR2 reads SNEGSKA (reference sequence). The CDR3 DNA reads TGCATTCCCAACCTCGCGGGAGCGGACTACTTC. This gives the protein CIPNLAGADYF.

This clonotype was counted at least ten times. The chain links TRBV7-9 to TRBJ2-5, with no clear D. The germline V gene has CDR1 SEHNR and CDR2 FQNEAQ (reference sequence). The CDR3 loop spans 14 amino acids. The ends were cut back, 4 bases at V and 0 bases at J, with 9 bases in the middle. The DNA for the CDR3 is TGTGCCAGCAGCTACAGCGCGTACCAAGAGACCCAGTACTTC. Amino acid sequence: CASSYSAYQETQYF.

Many counts were recorded for this clonotype. DNA of the CDR3: TGTGCCATCAGTGAGTCCCCACGAGACTACAATGAGCAGTTCTTC. Its translation is CAISESPRDYNEQFF. This rearrangement joins TRBV10-3 to TRBJ2-1; D is undetermined. This CDR3 comprises 15 residues. The ends were cut back, 0 bases at V and 3 bases at J, with 9 bases in the middle. Looked up from germline, CDR1 is ENHRY and CDR2 is SYGVKD.

This clonotype came up many times. The chain carries TRBV5-1 and TRBJ2-5; 13 bases align to TRBD2. This CDR3 region has 16 residues. V dropped 2 bases and J dropped 5; count of bases not matched to a gene: 6. Germline CDR1 reads SGHRS; CDR2 reads YFSETQ. CDR3 nucleotide sequence: TGCGCCAGCAGCTTCCGACTAGCGGGAGGAAGGGAGACCCAGTACTTC. Its translation: CASSFRLAGGRETQYF. Combining the CDR3 with reference TRBV5-1 and TRBJ2-5 gives the whole variable domain KAGVTQTPRYLIKTRGQQVTLSCSPISGHRSVSWYQQTPGQGLQFLFEYFSETQRNKGNFPGRFSGRQFSNSRSEMNVSTLELGDSALYLCASSFRLAGGRETQYFGPGTRLLVL.

This clonotype showed up many times. V is TRBV24-1 and J is TRBJ1-3, with D perhaps matching TRBD1 (5 bases). CDR1 and CDR2 from the germline V gene are KGHDR and SFDVKD. V gave up 9 bases and J gave up 3 bases, with 8 bases separating them. The CDR3 consists of 12 residues. As DNA, the CDR3 is TGTGCCACCCAGGGATTTGGAAACACCATATATTTT. Its protein product is CATQGFGNTIYF.

The table lists this clonotype with a few counts. The gene calls are TRBV3-1 and TRBJ1-1; tentatively, D is TRBD1 (6 bases). The CDR3 is 15 amino acids. Germline loops: CDR1 LGHDT, CDR2 YNNKEL (reference sequence). V gave up 3 bases and J gave up 0 bases, with 11 bases separating them. Written as DNA, the CDR3 is TGTGCCAGCAGCCATGCGGGACACCTGAACACTGAAGCTTTCTTT. Translating it yields CASSHAGHLNTEAFF.

This clonotype occurred many times. This chain connects TRBV20-1 to TRBJ2-2, with 9 bases fitting TRBD2. The junction had 3 bases not matched to a gene; V was cut back by 2 bases and J by 5 bases. CDR3 length: 14 amino acids. CDR1 and CDR2 (germline): DFQATT, SNEGSKA (reference sequence). CDR3 bases: TGCAGTGCTAGAACGACTAGCGGTACCGGGGAGCTGTTTTTT. Protein: CSARTTSGTGELFF.

This clonotype was seen many times. The chain is built from TRBV5-5 and TRBJ1-2; possible D gene TRBD1, 5 bases. The CDR3 sequence is 13 residues long. V lost 1 base and J lost 4, with 8 bases in between. Germline V gene data show CDR1 as SGHKS and CDR2 as YYEKEE (reference sequence). The CDR3 DNA reads TGTGCCAGCAGCTTGCCAGGGAGCTATGGCTACACCTTC. This sequence encodes CASSLPGSYGYTF. Supplemented by reference TRBV5-5 and TRBJ1-2, the full variable domain reads DAGVTQSPTHLIKTRGQQVTLRCSPISGHKSVSWYQQVLGQGPQFIFQYYEKEERGRGNFPDRFSARQFPNYSSELNVNALLLGDSALYLCASSLPGSYGYTFGSGTRLTVV.

This clonotype was counted between two and nine times. V gene TRBV6-2 or TRBV6-3 combines with J gene TRBJ2-6, with D unclear. This CDR3 is 16 amino acids long. The germline gives CDR1 MNHEY, CDR2 SVGEGT. The ends were cut back, 2 bases at V and 1 base at J, with 9 bases in the middle. Here the CDR3 DNA reads TGTGCCAGCAGTTACCTCCAGAGATCTGGGGCCAACGTCCTGACTTTC. Its translation is CASSYLQRSGANVLTF.

This clonotype was picked up many times. This sequence joins TRBV12-3 or TRBV12-4 and TRBJ2-1, with 15 nucleotides matching TRBD2. This CDR3 is built from 18 residues. The trim removed 8 bases at V and 0 bases at J, leaving 8 bases unmatched. In DNA, the CDR3 is TGTGCCAGCGGTCCGGGACTAGCGGGGGGAAGCTCCTACAATGAGCAGTTCTTC. Its protein is CASGPGLAGGSSYNEQFF.

This clonotype was recorded a few times. V usage is TRBV7-9 and J usage is TRBJ2-1; D uncertain. There are 12 residues in the CDR3. Germline V CDR1 and CDR2: SEHNR, FQNEAQ (reference sequence). V lost 5 bases and J 6 bases, leaving 8 bases between the germline ends. CDR3 residues: CASSPPTNEQFF. The CDR3, as DNA: TGTGCCAGCAGCCCGCCTACCAATGAGCAGTTCTTC. Full variable domain (outside the CDR3, taken from reference TRBV7-9 and TRBJ2-1): DTGVSQNPRHKITKRGQNVTFRCDPISEHNRLYWYRQTLGQGPEFLTYFQNEAQLEKSRLLSDRFSAERPKGSFSTLEIQRTEQGDSAMYLCASSPPTNEQFFGPGTRLTVL.

This clonotype has at least ten counts. The chain combines TRBV5-1 with TRBJ2-1; the D gene is possibly TRBD2 (6 bases). Trimming left V 2 bases short and J 4 bases short, with 16 bases between. CDR1 is SGHRS and CDR2 is YFSETQ in the germline V gene. The CDR3 is 16 amino acids. CDR3: CASSLDGGKSYNEQFF. The DNA of the CDR3 is TGCGCCAGCAGCTTAGATGGAGGGAAATCTTACAATGAGCAGTTCTTC.

At least ten counts were recorded for this clonotype. The chain uses TRBV5-1 and TRBJ2-3; D uncertain. This CDR3 spans 13 amino acids. In germline, CDR1 is SGHRS, CDR2 YFSETQ. V was pared by 2 bases and J by 0 bases, with 4 bases between. CDR3 DNA sequence: TGCGCCAGCAGCTTCGACAGCACAGATACGCAGTATTTT. This encodes CASSFDSTDTQYF. The entire variable domain, with the rest obtained from reference TRBV5-1 and TRBJ2-3, is as follows: KAGVTQTPRYLIKTRGQQVTLSCSPISGHRSVSWYQQTPGQGLQFLFEYFSETQRNKGNFPGRFSGRQFSNSRSEMNVSTLELGDSALYLCASSFDSTDTQYFGPGTRLTVL.

This clonotype was picked up many times. The junction departs from germline at one end; a sequencing error may be responsible. J is TRBJ2-7 and V is TRBV12-3 or TRBV12-4; D call uncertain. This CDR3 has 12 amino acids. The CDR3 nucleotides are TGCGCCAGCAGCTTGGGGTCCTACGAGCAGTACTTC. This sequence encodes CASSLGSYEQYF.

This chain joins TRBV19 and TRBJ2-3; D not resolved. CDR3 length: 13 residues. Trimming removed 9 bases from V and 0 bases from J, with 10 bases in between. CDR1 and CDR2 (germline): LNHDA, SQIVND (reference sequence). The CDR3 nucleotides read TGTGCCAGCCGAATGTCTAGCACAGATACGCAGTATTTT. This sequence encodes CASRMSSTDTQYF.